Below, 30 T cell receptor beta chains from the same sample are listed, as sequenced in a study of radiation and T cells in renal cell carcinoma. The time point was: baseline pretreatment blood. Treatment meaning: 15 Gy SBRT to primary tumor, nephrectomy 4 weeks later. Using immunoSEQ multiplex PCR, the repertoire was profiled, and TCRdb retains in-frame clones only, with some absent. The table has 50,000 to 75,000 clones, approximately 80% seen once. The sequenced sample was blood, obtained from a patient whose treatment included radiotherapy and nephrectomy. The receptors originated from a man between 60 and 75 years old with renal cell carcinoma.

The CDR3, as DNA: TGTGCCAGCAGTTCGACAGGGGGCGGGTCAGATACGCAGTATTTT. This sequence encodes CASSSTGGGSDTQYF. V and J are TRBV6-5 and TRBJ2-3; 10 positions match TRBD1. The germline CDR1 and CDR2 sequences are MNHEY and SVGAGI. After removal of 4 bases from V and 4 bases from J, the junction contained 5 bases not matched to a gene. CDR3 length: 15 residues.

The CDR3 nucleotides read TGTGCCAGCACCCTCTCTGGAAACACCATATATTTT. Translation gives CASTLSGNTIYF. The chain recombines TRBV9 with TRBJ1-3; D not resolved. V was cut by 6 bases and J by 0 bases, with 4 bases left in between. The CDR3 extends over 12 amino acids. Germline-derived CDR1 and CDR2 are SGDLS and YYNGEE.

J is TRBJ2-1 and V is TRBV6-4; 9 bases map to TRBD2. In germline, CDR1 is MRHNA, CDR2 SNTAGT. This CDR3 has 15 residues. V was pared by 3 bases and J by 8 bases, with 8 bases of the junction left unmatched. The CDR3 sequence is CASSEVAGGPDEQFF. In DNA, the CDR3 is TGTGCCAGCAGTGAAGTCGCGGGAGGGCCAGATGAGCAGTTCTTC.

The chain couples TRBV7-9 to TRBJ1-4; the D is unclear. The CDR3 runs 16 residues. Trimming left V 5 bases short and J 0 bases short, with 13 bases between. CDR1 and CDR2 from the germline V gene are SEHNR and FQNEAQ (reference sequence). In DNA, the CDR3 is TGTGCCAGCAGCCCTCAAATCAGTACAACTAATGAAAAACTGTTTTTT. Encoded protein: CASSPQISTTNEKLFF.

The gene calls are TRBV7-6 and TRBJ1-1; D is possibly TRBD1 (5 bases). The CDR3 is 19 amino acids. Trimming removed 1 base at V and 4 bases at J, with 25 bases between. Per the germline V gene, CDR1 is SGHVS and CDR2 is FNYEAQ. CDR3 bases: TGTGCCAGCAGCTTAGGTTGGGGGGGGACGTTAGTAGATAGCACTGAAGCTTTCTTT. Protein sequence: CASSLGWGGTLVDSTEAFF.

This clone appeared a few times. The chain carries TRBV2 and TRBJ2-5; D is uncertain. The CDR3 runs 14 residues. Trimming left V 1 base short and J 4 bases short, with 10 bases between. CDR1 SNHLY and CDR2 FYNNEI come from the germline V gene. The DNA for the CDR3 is TGTGCCAGCAGTGAAGAAGATTACCGAGAGACCCAGTACTTC. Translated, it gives CASSEEDYRETQYF. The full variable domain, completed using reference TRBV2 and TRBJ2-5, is EPEVTQTPSHQVTQMGQEVILRCVPISNHLYFYWYRQILGQKVEFLVSFYNNEISEKSEIFDDQFSVERPDGSNFTLKIRSTKLEDSAMYFCASSEEDYRETQYFGPGTRLLVL.

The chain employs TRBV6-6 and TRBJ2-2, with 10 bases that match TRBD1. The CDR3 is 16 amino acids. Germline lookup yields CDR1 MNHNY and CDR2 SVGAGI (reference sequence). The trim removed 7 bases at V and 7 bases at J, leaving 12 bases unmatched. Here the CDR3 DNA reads TGTGCCAGCACGACAGGGGGCGCGGGCACCGGCGGGGAGCTGTTTTTT. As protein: CASTTGGAGTGGELFF.

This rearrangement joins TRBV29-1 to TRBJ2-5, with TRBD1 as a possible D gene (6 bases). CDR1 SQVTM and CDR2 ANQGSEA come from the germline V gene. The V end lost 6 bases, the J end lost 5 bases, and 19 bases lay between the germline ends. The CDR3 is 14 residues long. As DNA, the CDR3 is TGCAGCGTCGTGACAGGACGCGCGGGCGAGACCCAGTACTTC. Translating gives CSVVTGRAGETQYF.

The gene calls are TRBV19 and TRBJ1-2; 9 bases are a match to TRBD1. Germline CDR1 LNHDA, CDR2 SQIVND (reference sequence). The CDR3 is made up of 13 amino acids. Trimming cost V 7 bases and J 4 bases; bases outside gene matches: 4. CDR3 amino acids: CASNRDRAYGYTF. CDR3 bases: TGTGCCAGTAACCGGGACAGGGCCTATGGCTACACCTTC. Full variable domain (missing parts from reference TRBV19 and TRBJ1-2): DGGITQSPKYLFRKEGQNVTLSCEQNLNHDAMYWYRQDPGQGLRLIYYSQIVNDFQKGDIAEGYSVSREKKESFPLTVTSAQKNPTAFYLCASNRDRAYGYTFGSGTRLTVV.

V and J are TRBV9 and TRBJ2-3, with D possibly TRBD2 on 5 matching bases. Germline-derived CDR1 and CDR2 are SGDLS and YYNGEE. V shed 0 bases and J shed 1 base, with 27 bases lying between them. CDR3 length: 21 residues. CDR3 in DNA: TGTGCCAGCAGCGTAGGGCTTTGGTCTAAGGAGGTGATTGCGGGCACAGATACGCAGTATTTT. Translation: CASSVGLWSKEVIAGTDTQYF.

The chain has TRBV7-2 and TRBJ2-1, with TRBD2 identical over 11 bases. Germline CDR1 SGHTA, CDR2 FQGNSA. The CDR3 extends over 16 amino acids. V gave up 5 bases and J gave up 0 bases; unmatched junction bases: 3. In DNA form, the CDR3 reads TGTGCCAGCAGCCTTACTAGCGGGGGCTCCTACAATGAGCAGTTCTTC. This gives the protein CASSLTSGGSYNEQFF.

The CDR3 loop reads CASSFGLANEKLFF. The CDR3 nucleotides are TGTGCCAGCAGCTTCGGCCTCGCTAATGAAAAACTGTTTTTT. V is TRBV5-5 and J is TRBJ1-4; the D is unclear. CDR3 length: 14 amino acids. Trimming stripped 2 bases from V and 3 bases from J, with 8 bases between. CDR1 SGHKS and CDR2 YYEKEE come from the germline V gene (reference sequence).

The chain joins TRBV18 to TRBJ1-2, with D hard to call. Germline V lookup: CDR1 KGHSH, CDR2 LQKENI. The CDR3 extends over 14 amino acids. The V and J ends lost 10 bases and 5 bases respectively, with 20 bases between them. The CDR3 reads CATTRMLSGYGYTF. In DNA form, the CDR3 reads TGTGCCACCACCCGGATGTTAAGTGGGTATGGCTACACCTTC.

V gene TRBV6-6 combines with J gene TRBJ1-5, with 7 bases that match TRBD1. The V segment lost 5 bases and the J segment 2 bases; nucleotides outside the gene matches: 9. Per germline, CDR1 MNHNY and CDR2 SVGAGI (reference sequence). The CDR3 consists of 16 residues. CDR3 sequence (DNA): TGTGCCAGCAGTAAGACAGGGAACTTTGGCAATCAGCCCCAGCATTTT. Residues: CASSKTGNFGNQPQHF.

The CDR3 loop is CASSLYDRPGELFF. The CDR3 coding sequence is TGTGCCAGCAGCCTCTACGACCGCCCCGGGGAGCTGTTTTTT. This chain uses TRBV11-3 with TRBJ2-2; D gene ambiguous. Trimming removed 5 bases at V and 6 bases at J, with 13 bases between. Germline CDR1 SGHNT, CDR2 YENEEA. The CDR3 consists of 14 residues.

This chain's CDR3 is CASFGTSGRVNEQFF. For the CDR3, the DNA is TGCGCCAGCTTCGGGACTAGCGGGAGGGTCAATGAGCAGTTCTTC. The gene calls are TRBV5-1 and TRBJ2-1; 16 nucleotides match TRBD2. The V segment lost 7 bases and the J segment 6 bases; nucleotides outside the gene matches: 4. CDR3 length: 15 residues. Per the germline V gene, CDR1 is SGHRS and CDR2 is YFSETQ.

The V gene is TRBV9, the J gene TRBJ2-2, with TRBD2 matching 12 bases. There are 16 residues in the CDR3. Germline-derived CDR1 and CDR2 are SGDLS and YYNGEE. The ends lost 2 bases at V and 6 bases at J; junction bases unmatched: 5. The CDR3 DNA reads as TGTGCCAGCAGCGTGTCTCTAGCGGGAGGGCCCGGGGAGCTGTTTTTT. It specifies CASSVSLAGGPGELFF.

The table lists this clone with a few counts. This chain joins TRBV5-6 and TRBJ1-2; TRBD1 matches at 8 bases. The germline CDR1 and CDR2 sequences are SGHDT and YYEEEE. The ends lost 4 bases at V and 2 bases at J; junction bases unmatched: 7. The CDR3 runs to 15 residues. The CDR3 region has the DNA TGTGCCAGCAGCCCGCAGGGGGCCGCCAACTATGGCTACACCTTC. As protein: CASSPQGAANYGYTF.

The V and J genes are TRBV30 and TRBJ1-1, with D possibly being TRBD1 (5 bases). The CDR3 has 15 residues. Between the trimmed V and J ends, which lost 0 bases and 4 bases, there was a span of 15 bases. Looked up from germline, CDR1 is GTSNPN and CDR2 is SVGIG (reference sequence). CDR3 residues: CAWSVNPGQGTEAFF. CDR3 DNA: TGTGCCTGGAGTGTAAACCCCGGCCAGGGCACTGAAGCTTTCTTT.

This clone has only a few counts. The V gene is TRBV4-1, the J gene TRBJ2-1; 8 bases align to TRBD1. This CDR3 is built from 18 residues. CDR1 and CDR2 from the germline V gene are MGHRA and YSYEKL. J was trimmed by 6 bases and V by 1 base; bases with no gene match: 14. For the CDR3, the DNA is TGCGCCAGCAGCCAAGGGACAGGGCTGGGGGCCCTTTCCAATGAGCAGTTCTTC. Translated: CASSQGTGLGALSNEQFF.

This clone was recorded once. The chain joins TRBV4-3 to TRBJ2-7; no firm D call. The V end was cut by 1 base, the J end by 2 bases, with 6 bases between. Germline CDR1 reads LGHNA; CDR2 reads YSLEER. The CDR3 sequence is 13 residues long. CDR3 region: CASSQVRAYEQYF. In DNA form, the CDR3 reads TGCGCCAGCAGCCAAGTTCGTGCCTACGAGCAGTACTTC.

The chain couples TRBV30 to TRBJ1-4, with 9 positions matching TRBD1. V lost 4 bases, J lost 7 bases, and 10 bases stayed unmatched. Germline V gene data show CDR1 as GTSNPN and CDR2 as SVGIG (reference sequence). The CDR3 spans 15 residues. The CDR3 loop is CAWTQAGTGREKLFF. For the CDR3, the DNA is TGTGCCTGGACCCAAGCCGGGACAGGGCGTGAAAAACTGTTTTTT.

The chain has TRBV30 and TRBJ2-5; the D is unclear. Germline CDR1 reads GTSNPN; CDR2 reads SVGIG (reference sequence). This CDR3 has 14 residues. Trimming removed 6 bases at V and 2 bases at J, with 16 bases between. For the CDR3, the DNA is TGTGCCTGTGACACGCGCACCAAGCAAGAGACCCAGTACTTC. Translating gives CACDTRTKQETQYF.

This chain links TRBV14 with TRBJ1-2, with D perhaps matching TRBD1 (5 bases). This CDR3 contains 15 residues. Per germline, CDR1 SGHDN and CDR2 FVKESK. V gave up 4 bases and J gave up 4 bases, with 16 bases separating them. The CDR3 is CASSRGTNASYGYTF. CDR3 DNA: TGTGCCAGCAGCCGCGGGACCAACGCTTCCTATGGCTACACCTTC.

CDR3 residues: CASSGETPDTQYF. DNA for the CDR3: TGTGCCAGCAGTGGAGAGACCCCAGATACGCAGTATTTT. The chain joins TRBV6-1 to TRBJ2-3; D remains ambiguous. This CDR3 is built from 13 residues. Germline V lookup: CDR1 MNHNS, CDR2 SASEGT. V was shortened by 4 bases and J by 4 bases, with 9 bases between the two germline ends.

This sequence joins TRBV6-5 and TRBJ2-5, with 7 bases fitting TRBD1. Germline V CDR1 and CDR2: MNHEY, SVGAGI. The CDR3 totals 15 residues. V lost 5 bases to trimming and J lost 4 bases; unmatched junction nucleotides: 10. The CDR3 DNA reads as TGTGCCAGCAGTCCTAGTAGGGACAGCGGAGAGACCCAGTACTTC. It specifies CASSPSRDSGETQYF.

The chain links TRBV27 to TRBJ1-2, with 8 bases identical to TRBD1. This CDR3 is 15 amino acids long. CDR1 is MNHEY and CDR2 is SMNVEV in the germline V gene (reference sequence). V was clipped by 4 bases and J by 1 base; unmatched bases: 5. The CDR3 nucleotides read TGTGCCAGCAGTTGGACAGGGCTGTTTAACTATGGCTACACCTTC. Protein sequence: CASSWTGLFNYGYTF.

CDR3 sequence: CASSFPWGVSTRWTYEQYF. In DNA form, the CDR3 reads TGCGCCAGCAGTTTTCCTTGGGGGGTCTCCACCCGGTGGACCTACGAGCAGTACTTC. This chain links TRBV23-1 with TRBJ2-7, with D maybe TRBD2 (6 bases). TRBV23-1 is an ORF for which the function is uncertain. There are 19 residues in the CDR3. V was trimmed by 5 bases and J by 2 bases, leaving 28 bases between them.

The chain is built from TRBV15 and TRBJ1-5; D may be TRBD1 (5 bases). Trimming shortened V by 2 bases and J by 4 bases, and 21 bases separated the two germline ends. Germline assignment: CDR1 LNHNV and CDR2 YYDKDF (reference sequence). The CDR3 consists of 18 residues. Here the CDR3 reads CATSRSPLGAVGNQPQHF. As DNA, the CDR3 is TGTGCCACCAGCAGATCACCTCTCGGGGCGGTGGGGAATCAGCCCCAGCATTTT.

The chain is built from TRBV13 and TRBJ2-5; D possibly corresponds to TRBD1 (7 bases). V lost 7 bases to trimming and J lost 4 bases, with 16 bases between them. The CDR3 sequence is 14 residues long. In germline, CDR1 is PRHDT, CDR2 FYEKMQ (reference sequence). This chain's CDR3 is CASTQGGGGETQYF. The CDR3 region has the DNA TGTGCCAGCACCCAGGGGGGTGGGGGAGAGACCCAGTACTTC. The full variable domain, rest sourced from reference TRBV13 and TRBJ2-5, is AAGVIQSPRHLIKEKRETATLKCYPIPRHDTVYWYQQGPGQDPQFLISFYEKMQSDKGSIPDRFSAQQFSDYHSELNMSSLELGDSALYFCASTQGGGGETQYFGPGTRLLVL.